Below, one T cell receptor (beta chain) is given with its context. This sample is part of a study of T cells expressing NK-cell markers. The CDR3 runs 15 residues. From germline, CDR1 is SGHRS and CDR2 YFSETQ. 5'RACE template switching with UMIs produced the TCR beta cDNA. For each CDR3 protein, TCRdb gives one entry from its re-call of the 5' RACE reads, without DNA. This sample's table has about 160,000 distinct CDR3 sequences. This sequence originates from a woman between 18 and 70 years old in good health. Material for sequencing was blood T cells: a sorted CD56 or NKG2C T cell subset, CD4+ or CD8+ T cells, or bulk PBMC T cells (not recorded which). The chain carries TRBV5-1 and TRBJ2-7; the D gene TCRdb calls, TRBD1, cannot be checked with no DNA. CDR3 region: CASSLAGGISYEQYF.